This entry describes one T cell receptor (beta chain). Original methodology: Scientists estimated how many nucleated cells there were by amplifying reference gene primers. Sequencing used immunoSEQ multiplex PCR; TCRdb keeps in-frame clones, though not all of them. That table gives V, J and clone size, and the DNA gave D and trimming. The table lists nearly 80,000 clones, about four fifths of them singletons, with around a third in the top ten. The data are from a study of blood T cell repertoires in COVID-19. Turning to the study itself: Sites across the United States, Italy and Spain contributed samples from acute and convalescent COVID-19. T cells, B-cell-depleted T cells, or PBMCs supplied cDNA or gDNA.

Sequenced input: peripheral blood. The receptor's source is a woman in her seventies with acute or convalescent COVID-19.

The DNA for the CDR3 is TGTGCCACCGCTAGCTCAGATACGCAGTATTTT. It specifies CATASSDTQYF. The rearrangement links TRBV24-1 to TRBJ2-3; D is possibly TRBD2 (5 bases). CDR3 length equals 11 residues. With 9 bases removed from V and 4 bases from J, the gap between germline ends came to 7 bases. Germline CDR1 KGHDR, CDR2 SFDVKD.